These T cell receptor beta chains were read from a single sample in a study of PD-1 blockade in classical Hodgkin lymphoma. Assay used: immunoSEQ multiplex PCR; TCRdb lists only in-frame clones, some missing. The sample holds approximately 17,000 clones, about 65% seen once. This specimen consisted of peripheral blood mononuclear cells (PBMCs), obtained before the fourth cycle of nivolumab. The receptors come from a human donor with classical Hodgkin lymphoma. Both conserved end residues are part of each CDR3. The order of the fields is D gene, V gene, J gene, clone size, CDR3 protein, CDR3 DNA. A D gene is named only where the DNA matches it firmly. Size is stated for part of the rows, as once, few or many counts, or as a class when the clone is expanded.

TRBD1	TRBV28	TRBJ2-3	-	CASSLIGRGSDTQYF	TGTGCCAGCAGTTTGATTGGCAGGGGGTCAGATACGCAGTATTTT
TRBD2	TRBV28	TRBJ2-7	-	CASSLRRESYEQYF	TGTGCCAGCAGTTTAAGGCGGGAGTCCTACGAGCAGTACTTC
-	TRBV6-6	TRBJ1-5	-	CASSYWGNQPQHF	TGTGCCAGCAGTTACTGGGGTAATCAGCCCCAGCATTTT
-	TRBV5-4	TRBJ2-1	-	CASSGSAIKGNEQFF	TGTGCCAGCAGCGGGAGCGCGATCAAGGGGAATGAGCAGTTCTTC
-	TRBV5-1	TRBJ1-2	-	CASSLAGRDYGYTF	TGCGCCAGCAGCTTGGCGGGCAGGGACTATGGCTACACCTTC
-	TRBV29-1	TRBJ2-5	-	CSVWTDQETQYF	TGCAGCGTCTGGACAGACCAAGAGACCCAGTACTTC
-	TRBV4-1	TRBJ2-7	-	CASSQAPDWSSYEQYF	TGCGCCAGCAGCCAAGCCCCGGACTGGAGCTCCTACGAGCAGTACTTC
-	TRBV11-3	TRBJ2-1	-	CASSPIRASRNEQFF	TGTGCCAGCAGCCCGATCCGGGCCTCCAGAAATGAGCAGTTCTTC
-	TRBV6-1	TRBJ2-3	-	CASIEGDTQYF	TGTGCCAGCATAGAGGGGGATACGCAGTATTTT
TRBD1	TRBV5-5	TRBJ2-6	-	CASTPGQGASGANVLTF	TGTGCCAGCACTCCGGGACAGGGGGCCTCTGGGGCCAACGTCCTGACTTTC
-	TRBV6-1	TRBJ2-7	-	CASRHGDKLVNEQYF	TGTGCCAGCAGACACGGTGACAAATTGGTGAACGAGCAGTACTTC
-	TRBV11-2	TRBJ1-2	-	CASSSTGPYGYTF	TGTGCCAGCAGCTCGACCGGGCCTTACGGCTACACCTTC
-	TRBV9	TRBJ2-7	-	CASSGSSGYEQYF	TGTGCCAGCAGCGGGTCATCCGGATACGAGCAGTACTTC
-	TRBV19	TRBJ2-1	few	CASSSRPGPYNEQFF	TGTGCCAGTAGTAGCCGGCCCGGGCCCTACAATGAGCAGTTCTTC
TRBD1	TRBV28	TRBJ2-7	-	CASSRTGTAYEQYF	TGTGCCAGCAGCCGTACCGGGACAGCCTACGAGCAGTACTTC
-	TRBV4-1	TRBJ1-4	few	CASSLGPYNEKLFF	TGCGCCAGCAGCCTCGGGCCTTATAATGAAAAACTGTTTTTT
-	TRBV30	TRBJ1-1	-	CAWSAGRLAEAFF	TGTGCCTGGAGTGCAGGGAGGTTGGCTGAAGCTTTCTTT
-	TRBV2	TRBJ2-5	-	CASSEGLIYWETQYF	TGTGCCAGCAGTGAAGGCCTCATTTACTGGGAGACCCAGTACTTC
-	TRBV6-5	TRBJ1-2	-	CASRDGVPYGGYTF	TGTGCCAGCCGGGACGGAGTACCCTATGGAGGCTACACCTTC